These 10 T cell receptor beta chains were all obtained from the same sample, sequenced in a study of blood T cell repertoires in COVID-19. Assay: immunoSEQ multiplex PCR; the TCRdb copy retains only in-frame clones and omits some. The sample yields roughly 69,000 clones, roughly three quarters seen once. Sequences were obtained from peripheral blood. The receptors shown here come from a man in his 60s with COVID-19, enrolled during active disease.

V usage is TRBV9 and J usage is TRBJ1-1; 7 positions agree with TRBD1. The germline V gene has CDR1 SGDLS and CDR2 YYNGEE. The CDR3 length is 13 residues. The V gene end was trimmed by 3 bases and the J gene end by 4 bases; junction bases not matched to a gene: 3. The CDR3 reads CASSEGQFTEAFF. CDR3 nucleotides: TGTGCCAGCAGCGAGGGACAGTTCACTGAAGCTTTCTTT.

The V gene is TRBV7-2, the J gene TRBJ2-5, with D perhaps TRBD2 (5 bases). This CDR3 spans 13 amino acids. Germline V gives CDR1 SGHTA, CDR2 FQGNSA. Between the trimmed V and J ends, which lost 2 bases and 5 bases, there was a span of 9 bases. CDR3 DNA: TGTGCCAGCAGCTTACTGCAGCGGGAGACCCAGTACTTC. This gives the protein CASSLLQRETQYF.

The rearrangement joins TRBV19 to TRBJ2-1; TRBD1 agrees at 11 bases. The V gene end was trimmed by 3 bases and the J gene end by 6 bases; junction bases not matched to a gene: 7. In germline, CDR1 is LNHDA, CDR2 SQIVND (reference sequence). CDR3 length: 16 residues. The CDR3 protein is CASSIDVGTGGNEQFF. Written as DNA, the CDR3 is TGTGCCAGTAGTATTGACGTGGGGACAGGGGGCAATGAGCAGTTCTTC.

This rearrangement joins TRBV6-1 to TRBJ2-3; TRBD2 agrees at 9 bases. V gave up 4 bases and J gave up 0 bases; unmatched junction bases: 5. Germline V gives CDR1 MNHNS, CDR2 SASEGT. The CDR3 has 16 residues. The CDR3 nucleotides are TGTGCCAGCAGTGCCCTAGCGGGGTCTAGCACAGATACGCAGTATTTT. Protein sequence: CASSALAGSSTDTQYF.

The rearrangement links TRBV11-2 to TRBJ2-7; TRBD1 matches 10 bases. J was trimmed by 3 bases and V by 5 bases; bases with no gene match: 10. The CDR3 length is 16 residues. Germline V CDR1 and CDR2: SGHAT, FQNNGV. CDR3 nucleotides: TGTGCCAGCAGCCCGCTGGGCCGGACAGGGGGCTACGAGCAGTACTTC. This translates into CASSPLGRTGGYEQYF.

The CDR3 bases are TGTGCCAGCAGCTTAGTGGCAGGGGTCCTAGAGACCCAGTACTTC. Translated, it gives CASSLVAGVLETQYF. The chain links TRBV7-6 to TRBJ2-5; a weak D match, TRBD1 (6 bases). From germline, CDR1 is SGHVS and CDR2 FNYEAQ. The CDR3 contains 15 residues. V was shortened by 1 base and J by 4 bases, with 13 bases between the two germline ends.

This clone has just a few counts. The V gene is TRBV9, the J gene TRBJ2-3; TRBD1 matches at 9 bases. The V gene's germline CDR1 is SGDLS and CDR2 YYNGEE. This CDR3 is 15 amino acids long. After removal of 3 bases from V and 6 bases from J, the junction contained 8 bases not matched to a gene. This chain's CDR3 is CASSGGRTGADTQYF. CDR3 in DNA: TGTGCCAGCAGCGGGGGACGGACAGGGGCCGATACGCAGTATTTT.

V usage is TRBV19 and J usage is TRBJ2-1, with 9 nucleotides matching TRBD2. CDR1 LNHDA and CDR2 SQIVND come from the germline V gene (reference sequence). The CDR3 loop spans 14 amino acids. V was clipped by 7 bases and J by 6 bases; unmatched bases: 7. CDR3 residues: CASTSSGRPNEQFF. The CDR3 coding sequence is TGTGCCAGTACCTCGAGCGGGAGGCCCAATGAGCAGTTCTTC. The complete variable domain, with remaining parts taken from reference TRBV19 and TRBJ2-1, reads DGGITQSPKYLFRKEGQNVTLSCEQNLNHDAMYWYRQDPGQGLRLIYYSQIVNDFQKGDIAEGYSVSREKKESFPLTVTSAQKNPTAFYLCASTSSGRPNEQFFGPGTRLTVL.

The V and J genes are TRBV18 and TRBJ2-3; 8 bases align to TRBD2. Germline V gene data show CDR1 as KGHSH and CDR2 as LQKENI. CDR3 size: 15 residues. The V and J ends lost 7 bases and 2 bases, in that order; junction bases with no gene match: 8. As DNA, the CDR3 is TGTGCCAGCTACACCGGGACTAGTCTCACAGATACGCAGTATTTT. Amino acids: CASYTGTSLTDTQYF.

This clone occurred once. The genes are TRBV5-1 and TRBJ1-6; TRBD1 aligns across 9 bases. The CDR3 length is 15 residues. Losses at the gene ends were 5 bases for V and 5 bases for J; bases not matched to a gene: 5. Germline values: CDR1 SGHRS, CDR2 YFSETQ. In DNA, the CDR3 is TGCGCCAGCAGTAGGTGGACAGGGGATAATTCACCCCTCCACTTT. Protein product: CASSRWTGDNSPLHF.